Each of the 31 T cell receptor beta chains below was sequenced from the same sample in a study of cytomegalovirus exposure and HLA in healthy donors. Researchers ran the PCR with 60 Vbeta and 13 Jbeta primers. Clones were sequenced by immunoSEQ multiplex PCR, and TCRdb holds only the in-frame ones, with some missing. The sample yields about 160,000 clones, around 80% seen once. The sample was PBMCs. Receptor source: a woman between 18 and 29 years old in good health and CMV-seronegative.

The chain combines TRBV6-5 with TRBJ2-7, with D maybe TRBD1 (6 bases). Trimming took off 2 bases at V and 2 bases at J, with 10 bases between the two ends. The V gene's germline CDR1 is MNHEY and CDR2 SVGAGI. The CDR3 sequence is 14 residues long. The CDR3 DNA follows: TGTGCCAGCAGTTACAAACAGGGCCCCTACGAGCAGTACTTC. Translating gives CASSYKQGPYEQYF.

With regard to this clone: At one boundary the junction diverges from the germline segment, which might be a read error. At the DNA level, this CDR3 is encoded by other sequences in the same sample as well. This chain joins TRBV19 and TRBJ2-7, with D possibly being TRBD1 (5 bases). The CDR3 length is 14 residues. Germline values: CDR1 LNHDA, CDR2 SQIVND (reference sequence). CDR3 DNA: TGTGCCAGTAGTATAGCTGGGGCACACTACGAGCAGTACTTT. Translating gives CASSIAGAHYEQYF.

The chain carries TRBV4-1 and TRBJ2-3; 7 bases fit TRBD2. The ends lost 2 bases at V and 1 base at J; junction bases unmatched: 3. The V gene's germline CDR1 is MGHRA and CDR2 YSYEKL. This CDR3 region has 15 residues. The CDR3 loop reads CASSQRTSGTDTQYF. The CDR3 DNA is TGCGCCAGCAGCCAAAGGACTAGTGGCACAGATACGCAGTATTTT.

In DNA form, the CDR3 reads TGCAGCGTCGGATCGGAGAGTAAGTCGCAGTTCTTC. It encodes CSVGSESKSQFF. V is TRBV29-1 and J is TRBJ2-1; D is uncertain. Trimming took off 6 bases at V and 12 bases at J, with 18 bases between the two ends. The CDR3 is made up of 12 amino acids. Germline-derived CDR1 and CDR2 are SQVTM and ANQGSEA.

This clone was observed once. An end of the junction does not agree with germline; a read error may underlie this. This chain uses TRBV6-1 with TRBJ2-5, with D perhaps matching TRBD1 (5 bases). The DNA end favors TRBJ2-7, so the J call may be wrong. CDR3 length: 14 amino acids. CDR1 and CDR2 from the germline V gene are MNHNS and SASEGT. CDR3 sequence (DNA): TGTGCCAGCAGTGAAGAGACAGTCTCCCACGAGCAGTACTTC. Its protein product is CASSEETVSHEQYF.

This clone was seen only a few times. The junction departs from germline at one end; a sequencing error may be responsible. The chain links TRBV7-7 to TRBJ1-2; 7 bases are shared with TRBD1. Germline values: CDR1 SSHAT, CDR2 FNYEAQ (reference sequence). This CDR3 contains 17 residues. The CDR3: CASSDDRRGRLNYGYTF. CDR3 coding DNA: TGTGCTAGCAGCGACGACCGAAGGGGGCGTCTGAACTATGGCTACACCTTC.

The chain couples TRBV9 to TRBJ2-2; the match to TRBD2 covers 8 bases. Germline V gene lookup returns CDR1 SGDLS and CDR2 YYNGEE. The J segment lost 6 bases and the V segment lost 0 bases, leaving 10 bases of the junction unmatched. The CDR3 covers 17 residues. The CDR3 spells CASSVARDGRVPGELFF. The CDR3 bases are TGTGCCAGCAGCGTAGCTCGTGACGGGAGGGTCCCCGGGGAGCTGTTTTTT.

The V and J genes are TRBV28 and TRBJ2-7; 7 bases are a match to TRBD1. J lost 5 bases, V lost 2 bases, and 6 bases had no gene match. The CDR3 has 14 residues. Germline loops: CDR1 MDHEN, CDR2 SYDVKM. The CDR3 DNA sequence: TGTGCCAGCAGTTTAACACAGGGGAGAAACGAGCAGTACTTC. It encodes CASSLTQGRNEQYF.

This clone was seen a single time. The rearrangement uses TRBV19 and TRBJ2-1; TRBD2 agrees at 11 bases. The CDR3 sequence is 15 residues long. The trim removed 3 bases at V and 6 bases at J, leaving 4 bases unmatched. In germline, CDR1 is LNHDA, CDR2 SQIVND (reference sequence). The CDR3 is CASSMGSGRANEQFF. CDR3 DNA: TGTGCCAGTAGTATGGGTAGCGGGAGGGCCAATGAGCAGTTCTTC.

Only a few counts were recorded for this clone. One end of the junction is discordant with germline, which a read error may explain. The chain joins TRBV25-1 to TRBJ1-4; D is uncertain. Looked up from germline, CDR1 is MGHDK and CDR2 is SYGVNS. CDR3 length: 14 amino acids. The CDR3 loop reads CASSEYATNEKLFF. For the CDR3, the DNA is TGTGCCAGCAGCGAATACGCGACTAATGAAAAACTGTTTTTT.

The chain recombines TRBV5-6 with TRBJ2-7; D is unclear. Trimming left V 1 base short and J 6 bases short, with 11 bases between. The V gene's germline CDR1 is SGHDT and CDR2 YYEEEE. CDR3 length equals 13 residues. The CDR3 nucleotides are TGTGCCAGCAGCTTGTCCTTATCTACCGAGCAGTACTTC. Amino acids: CASSLSLSTEQYF. The whole variable domain, remainder taken from reference TRBV5-6 and TRBJ2-7, is DAGVTQSPTHLIKTRGQQVTLRCSPKSGHDTVSWYQQALGQGPQFIFQYYEEEERQRGNFPDRFSGHQFPNYSSELNVNALLLGDSALYLCASSLSLSTEQYFGPGTRLTVT.

J is TRBJ2-7 and V is TRBV7-9, with a weak D call TRBD1 (5 bases). The V and J ends lost 5 bases and 2 bases respectively, with 19 bases between them. Germline V CDR1 and CDR2: SEHNR, FQNEAQ (reference sequence). The CDR3 is 16 residues long. The CDR3 nucleotides are TGTGCCAGCAGCCCTGGCACAGACAGCCTAACCTACGAGCAGTACTTC. Its protein product is CASSPGTDSLTYEQYF. Complete variable domain (other parts from reference TRBV7-9 and TRBJ2-7): DTGVSQNPRHKITKRGQNVTFRCDPISEHNRLYWYRQTLGQGPEFLTYFQNEAQLEKSRLLSDRFSAERPKGSFSTLEIQRTEQGDSAMYLCASSPGTDSLTYEQYFGPGTRLTVT.

This clone has only one observation. The chain is built from TRBV2 and TRBJ1-5; TRBD1 is a possible D gene (6 bases). CDR3 size: 12 residues. V lost 4 bases, J lost 9 bases, and 10 bases lay in between. Germline V CDR1 and CDR2: SNHLY, FYNNEI. CDR3 sequence (DNA): TGTGCCAGCAGTGGCGGCAGGGGGCCCCAGCATTTT. This encodes CASSGGRGPQHF.

The chain joins TRBV10-3 to TRBJ1-3, with 7 bases matching TRBD1. This CDR3 comprises 18 residues. Germline-derived CDR1 and CDR2 are ENHRY and SYGVKD. After removal of 5 bases from V and 0 bases from J, the junction contained 13 bases not matched to a gene. The DNA of the CDR3 is TGTGCCATCAGTTCGACCGAAAGGGACAGATACTCTGGAAACACCATATATTTT. Its translation is CAISSTERDRYSGNTIYF.

This clone was seen just once. J is TRBJ2-5 and V is TRBV15; no clear D. The V end lost 8 bases, the J end lost 4 bases, and 5 bases lay between the germline ends. Germline-derived CDR1 and CDR2 are LNHNV and YYDKDF (reference sequence). The CDR3 has 10 amino acids. CDR3 DNA: TGTGCCACCGCAGGAGAGACCCAGTACTTC. Its translation: CATAGETQYF.

The rearrangement uses TRBV5-6 and TRBJ2-5, with 12 nucleotides matching TRBD2. The junction had 8 bases not matched to a gene; V was cut back by 3 bases and J by 5 bases. The CDR3 has 16 amino acids. In germline, CDR1 is SGHDT, CDR2 YYEEEE. The CDR3 loop is CASSYRTSGKRETQYF. The CDR3 DNA reads TGTGCCAGCAGCTATCGGACTAGCGGGAAAAGGGAGACCCAGTACTTC.

V is TRBV10-3 and J is TRBJ1-2; D is perhaps TRBD1 (5 bases). The CDR3 has 12 amino acids. With 6 bases removed from V and 4 bases from J, the gap between germline ends came to 9 bases. Germline-derived CDR1 and CDR2 are ENHRY and SYGVKD. The CDR3 protein is CAISREIYGYTF. CDR3 DNA: TGTGCCATCAGCAGGGAAATCTATGGCTACACCTTC.

J is TRBJ1-2 and V is TRBV2; D may be TRBD1 (6 bases). This CDR3 has 13 amino acids. CDR1 is SNHLY, CDR2 FYNNEI, per germline. The ends were cut back, 7 bases at V and 1 base at J, with 10 bases in the middle. The CDR3 DNA is TGTGCCAGCAAGGGGGTCGGTAACTATGGCTACACCTTC. It translates to CASKGVGNYGYTF.

This sequence joins TRBV12-5 and TRBJ2-7; 9 bases are shared with TRBD2. V lost 6 bases and J lost 1; bases outside the gene matches: 1. The CDR3 sequence is 13 residues long. Germline lookup yields CDR1 LGHNT and CDR2 FRNRAP. The CDR3 region is CASGTSGSYEQYF. DNA of the CDR3: TGTGCTAGTGGGACTAGCGGATCCTACGAGCAGTACTTC.

J is TRBJ1-1 and V is TRBV6-4, with D unresolved. V lost 0 bases, J lost 6 bases, and 11 bases lay in between. This CDR3 is built from 14 residues. Germline V gene data show CDR1 as MRHNA and CDR2 as SNTAGT. For the CDR3, the DNA is TGTGCCAGCAGTGACTCGAGCGGAGGGTCTGAAGCTTTCTTT. It yields the protein CASSDSSGGSEAFF.

The chain employs TRBV5-4 and TRBJ2-7, with 9 positions matching TRBD2. In germline, CDR1 is SGHNT, CDR2 YYREEE (reference sequence). J was trimmed by 0 bases and V by 0 bases; bases with no gene match: 13. The CDR3 loop spans 19 amino acids. As DNA, the CDR3 is TGTGCCAGCAGCTTGGAGTCTAGCGGGATTATGAGCCTCTCCTACGAGCAGTACTTC. The encoded protein is CASSLESSGIMSLSYEQYF.

The CDR3 sequence: CASSGTTNEKLFF. CDR3 sequence (DNA): TGTGCCAGCTCGGGGACAACTAATGAAAAACTGTTTTTT. The chain uses TRBV6-5 and TRBJ1-4; D gene ambiguous. V was pared by 8 bases and J by 0 bases, with 7 bases between. The CDR3 length is 13 residues. The germline V gene has CDR1 MNHEY and CDR2 SVGAGI.

The genes are TRBV15 and TRBJ2-5, with 9 nucleotides matching TRBD2. V shed 4 bases, J shed 3 bases, and the junction held 9 bases outside the gene matches. Germline CDR1 reads LNHNV; CDR2 reads YYDKDF (reference sequence). This CDR3 comprises 16 residues. The CDR3 DNA reads TGTGCCACCAGCACCGTTAGCGGGAGAGGGGAAGAGACCCAGTACTTC. Translated, it gives CATSTVSGRGEETQYF.

This sequence joins TRBV4-1 and TRBJ2-5, with D hard to call. This CDR3 is built from 13 residues. Germline V gene data show CDR1 as MGHRA and CDR2 as YSYEKL. The V end lost 0 bases, the J end lost 6 bases, and 8 bases lay between the germline ends. The CDR3 coding sequence is TGCGCCAGCAGCCAAGATTTTGGGCAGACCCAGTACTTC. Translating gives CASSQDFGQTQYF.

The chain couples TRBV5-1 to TRBJ2-1, with D perhaps TRBD2 (6 bases). With 3 bases removed from V and 7 bases from J, the gap between germline ends came to 11 bases. Germline V gives CDR1 SGHRS, CDR2 YFSETQ. This CDR3 region has 13 residues. For the CDR3, the DNA is TGCGCCAGCAGCTCCCTCGGGGGAAATGAGCAGTTCTTC. Translated: CASSSLGGNEQFF. Full variable domain (rest looked up from reference TRBV5-1 and TRBJ2-1): KAGVTQTPRYLIKTRGQQVTLSCSPISGHRSVSWYQQTPGQGLQFLFEYFSETQRNKGNFPGRFSGRQFSNSRSEMNVSTLELGDSALYLCASSSLGGNEQFFGPGTRLTVL.

A few counts support this clone. The chain links TRBV6-1 to TRBJ1-3, with D perhaps TRBD1 (5 bases). Germline CDR1 reads MNHNS; CDR2 reads SASEGT. V dropped 6 bases and J dropped 3 bases, with 12 bases sitting between them. CDR3 length: 14 amino acids. CDR3 sequence: CASSPSRVGNTIYF. As DNA, the CDR3 is TGTGCCAGCAGCCCGAGCAGGGTTGGAAACACCATATATTTT.

The V gene is TRBV7-9, the J gene TRBJ2-2; a weak D match, TRBD2 (5 bases). Germline V gene sequence: CDR1 SEHNR, CDR2 FQNEAQ (reference sequence). The CDR3 loop spans 15 amino acids. V was shortened by 5 bases and J by 1 base, with 11 bases between the two germline ends. In nucleotides, the CDR3 is TGTGCCAGCAGCCTTGACGGGGTGAACACCGGGGAGCTGTTTTTT. The encoded protein is CASSLDGVNTGELFF.

This chain connects TRBV28 to TRBJ2-7; TRBD1 matches at 8 bases. Germline V gene lookup returns CDR1 MDHEN and CDR2 SYDVKM. V gave up 4 bases and J gave up 2 bases; unmatched junction bases: 13. This CDR3 is 17 amino acids long. The CDR3 coding sequence is TGTGCCAGCAGTTCAACAGGGGGAATCGCTAAAGCCTACGAGCAGTACTTC. Protein product: CASSSTGGIAKAYEQYF.

The CDR3 loop reads CASSYSRTLYTGELFF. DNA of the CDR3: TGTGCCAGCAGTTACTCCCGGACACTTTACACCGGGGAGCTGTTTTTT. V usage is TRBV6-5 and J usage is TRBJ2-2, with D possibly TRBD1 on 5 matching bases. The CDR3 covers 16 residues. V lost 0 bases and J 3 bases, leaving 11 bases between the germline ends. Germline CDR1 MNHEY, CDR2 SVGAGI.

For this clone: At one boundary the junction diverges from the germline segment, which might be a read error. The genes are TRBV5-6 and TRBJ2-6; 8 nucleotides line up with TRBD1. The CDR3 length is 17 residues. Germline V CDR1 and CDR2: SGHDT, YYEEEE. The CDR3 loop reads CASSFGQGLSGTNVLTF. In nucleotides, the CDR3 is TGTGCCAGCAGCTTCGGACAGGGCCTTTCTGGGACCAACGTCCTGACTTTC. The whole variable domain, filled in from reference TRBV5-6 and TRBJ2-6, reads DAGVTQSPTHLIKTRGQQVTLRCSPKSGHDTVSWYQQALGQGPQFIFQYYEEEERQRGNFPDRFSGHQFPNYSSELNVNALLLGDSALYLCASSFGQGLSGTNVLTFGAGSRLTVL.

The rearrangement uses TRBV18 and TRBJ2-5; D might be TRBD1 (5 bases). This CDR3 is 15 amino acids long. Trimming took 3 bases from V and 2 from J, leaving 13 bases between them. Germline V gene lookup returns CDR1 KGHSH and CDR2 LQKENI. This CDR3 is CASSPLLGPQETQYF. As DNA, the CDR3 is TGTGCCAGCTCACCCCTGTTGGGGCCACAAGAGACCCAGTACTTC.